This T cell receptor (beta chain) emerged from a study of T cell responses to AZD1222 COVID-19 vaccine. Study-wide points: Clonal diversity was possibly underestimated, and white British individuals and females predominated among donors. Close to half of spike-specific TCRs reportedly recognize unmutated variant regions. Of the AZD1222 recipients, only 5 to 7 were seropositive at baseline.

Sequenced by immunoSEQ multiplex PCR; TCRdb stores in-frame clones only, minus some. The table has about 160,000 clones, around 93% seen once; the top ten hold around 4%. As regards this clone: The target antigen is unknown.

CDR3 size: 13 residues. V was pared by 1 base and J by 3 bases, with 4 bases between. CDR1 and CDR2 from the germline V gene are SGHAT and FQNNGV. Sequenced here: peripheral blood, sampled on day 0 of AZD1222 vaccination. The gene calls are TRBV11-2 and TRBJ2-1; D not resolved. The TCR comes from an adult in good health. CDR3 amino acids: CASSLGHYNEQFF. The CDR3, as DNA: TGTGCCAGCAGCTTAGGACACTACAATGAGCAGTTCTTC.